The 7 T cell receptor beta chains below all came from one sample that was sequenced in a study of CXCR3-negative and CXCR3-positive naive CD8 T cells. TRB cDNA libraries were made by UMI-labeled 5' RACE. Using the 5' RACE reads, TCRdb records one entry per CDR3 protein without DNA. The sample holds 20,000 to 25,000 distinct CDR3 sequences. The specimen sequenced was memory CD8+ T cells from blood. Receptor source: a human donor in good health. Some clones in this sample may be carry-over from other donors' samples.

This sequence joins TRBV6-4 and TRBJ1-5; with no DNA, the TCRdb D assignment of TRBD1 cannot be verified. This CDR3 has 16 residues. From germline, CDR1 is MRHNA and CDR2 SNTAGT. The CDR3 loop is CASSAKQVARNQPQHF.

CDR3 in amino acids: CSAGGEAPDWNEQYF. V usage is TRBV20-1 and J usage is TRBJ2-7; the D gene TCRdb calls, TRBD2, cannot be checked with no DNA. The CDR3 contains 15 residues. CDR1 and CDR2 (germline): DFQATT, SNEGSKA (reference sequence).

The V and J genes are TRBV2 and TRBJ1-2. The germline V gene encodes CDR1 SNHLY and CDR2 FYNNEI. The CDR3 extends over 14 amino acids. The CDR3 reads CASSESLGGHGYTF.

The genes are TRBV28 and TRBJ1-2. This CDR3 contains 13 residues. Germline CDR1 MDHEN, CDR2 SYDVKM. The CDR3 loop reads CASLGAQLYGYTF.

The rearrangement links TRBV20-1 to TRBJ2-2. This CDR3 is built from 11 residues. Germline V gene lookup returns CDR1 DFQATT and CDR2 SNEGSKA (reference sequence). CDR3 region: CSARDGGELFF.

The chain has TRBV10-3 and TRBJ2-7; the D call from TCRdb, TRBD1, cannot be confirmed without DNA. The CDR3 consists of 13 residues. CDR1 and CDR2 from the germline V gene are ENHRY and SYGVKD. The CDR3 here is CANRPEGAYEQYF.

CDR3 loop: CSARAYGRQAPYEQYF. The rearrangement uses TRBV20-1 and TRBJ2-7. The CDR3 sequence is 16 residues long. Germline CDR1 is DFQATT and CDR2 is SNEGSKA (reference sequence).